The present T cell receptor beta chain was sequenced within a study of T cell changes during pregnancy in multiple sclerosis. Generated by immunoSEQ multiplex PCR, the TCRdb table keeps only in-frame clones and is missing some. The sample comprises 40,000 to 50,000 clones, roughly 94% of which are singletons, and around 0.3% rests with the top ten. V dropped 0 bases and J dropped 9 bases, with 15 bases sitting between them. CDR1 is SGHTA, CDR2 FQGNSA, per germline. This CDR3 is 14 amino acids long. The sequencing here drew on CD4+ T cells from peripheral blood mononuclear cells, taken in the third trimester of pregnancy. The chain is built from TRBV7-2 and TRBJ2-7; weak D call: TRBD1 (5 bases). This clonotype was sampled from a female donor with multiple sclerosis, enrolled in a pregnancy study. CDR3 bases: TGTGCCAGCAGCTTAGCGCGAGACCAGGGTCGGCAGTACTTC. Translation: CASSLARDQGRQYF.